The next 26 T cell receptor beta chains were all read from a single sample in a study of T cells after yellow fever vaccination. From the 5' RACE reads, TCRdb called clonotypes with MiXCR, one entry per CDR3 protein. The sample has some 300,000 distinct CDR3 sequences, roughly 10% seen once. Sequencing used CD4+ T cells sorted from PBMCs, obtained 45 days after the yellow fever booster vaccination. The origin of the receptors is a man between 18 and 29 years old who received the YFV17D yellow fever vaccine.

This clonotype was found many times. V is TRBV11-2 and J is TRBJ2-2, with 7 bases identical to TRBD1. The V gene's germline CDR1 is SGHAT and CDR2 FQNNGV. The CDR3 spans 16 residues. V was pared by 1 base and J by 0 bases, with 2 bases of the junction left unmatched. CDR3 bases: TGTGCCAGCAGCTTAGGGACAGGCGCGAACACCGGGGAGCTGTTTTTT. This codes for CASSLGTGANTGELFF.

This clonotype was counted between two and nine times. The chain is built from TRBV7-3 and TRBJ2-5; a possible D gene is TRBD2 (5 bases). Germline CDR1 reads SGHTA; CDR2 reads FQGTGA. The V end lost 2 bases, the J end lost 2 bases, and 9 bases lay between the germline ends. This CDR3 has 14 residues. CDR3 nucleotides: TGTGCCAGCAGCTTATACCCGGGGCAAGAGACCCAGTACTTC. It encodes CASSLYPGQETQYF.

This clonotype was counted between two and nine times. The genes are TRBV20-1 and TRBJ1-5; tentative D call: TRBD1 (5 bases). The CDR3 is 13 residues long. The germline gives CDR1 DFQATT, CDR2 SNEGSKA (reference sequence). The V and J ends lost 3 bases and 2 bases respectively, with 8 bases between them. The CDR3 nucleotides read TGCAGTGCTAGGGCACAGGGCAATCAGCCCCAGCATTTT. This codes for CSARAQGNQPQHF.

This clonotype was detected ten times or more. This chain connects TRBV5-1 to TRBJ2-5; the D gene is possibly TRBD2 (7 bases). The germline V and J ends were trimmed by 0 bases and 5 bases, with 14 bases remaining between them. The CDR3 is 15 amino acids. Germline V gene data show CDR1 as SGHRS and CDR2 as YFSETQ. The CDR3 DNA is TGCGCCAGCAGCTTGGCCTTAGGGGGGGCGGAGACCCAGTACTTC. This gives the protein CASSLALGGAETQYF.

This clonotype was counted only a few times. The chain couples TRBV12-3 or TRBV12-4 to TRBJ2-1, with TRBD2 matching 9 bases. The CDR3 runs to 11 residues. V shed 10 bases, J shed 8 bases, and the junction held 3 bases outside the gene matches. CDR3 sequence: CATRLADEQFF. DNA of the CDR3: TGTGCCACCCGACTAGCGGATGAGCAGTTCTTC.

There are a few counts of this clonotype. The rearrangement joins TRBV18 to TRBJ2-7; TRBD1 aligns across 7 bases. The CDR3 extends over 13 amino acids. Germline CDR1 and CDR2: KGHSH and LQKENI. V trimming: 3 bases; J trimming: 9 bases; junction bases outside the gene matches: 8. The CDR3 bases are TGTGCCAGCTCACCGGACGACAGGGTTCGGCAGTACTTC. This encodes CASSPDDRVRQYF.

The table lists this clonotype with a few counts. The CDR3 DNA follows: TGTGCCAGCAGGCCAACCTTGCGGGACAGGAATGCAACTAATGAAAAACTGTTTTTT. Protein product: CASRPTLRDRNATNEKLFF. The J gene is TRBJ1-4, the V gene TRBV7-9; 8 bases match TRBD1. Germline values: CDR1 SEHNR, CDR2 FQNEAQ (reference sequence). The CDR3 covers 19 residues. V shed 6 bases and J 0 bases; nucleotides not matched to a gene: 15.

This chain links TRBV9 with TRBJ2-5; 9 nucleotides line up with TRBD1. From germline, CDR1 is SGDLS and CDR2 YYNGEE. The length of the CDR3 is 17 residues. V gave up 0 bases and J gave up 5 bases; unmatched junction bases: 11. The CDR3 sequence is CASSVGGGTGKAETQYF. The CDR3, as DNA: TGTGCCAGCAGCGTAGGAGGAGGGACAGGGAAGGCGGAGACCCAGTACTTC.

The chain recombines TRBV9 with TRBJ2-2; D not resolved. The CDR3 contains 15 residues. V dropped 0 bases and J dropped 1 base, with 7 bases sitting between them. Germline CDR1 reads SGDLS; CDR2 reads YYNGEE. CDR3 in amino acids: CASSVGWGNTGELFF. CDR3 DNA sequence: TGTGCCAGCAGCGTAGGGTGGGGGAACACCGGGGAGCTGTTTTTT.

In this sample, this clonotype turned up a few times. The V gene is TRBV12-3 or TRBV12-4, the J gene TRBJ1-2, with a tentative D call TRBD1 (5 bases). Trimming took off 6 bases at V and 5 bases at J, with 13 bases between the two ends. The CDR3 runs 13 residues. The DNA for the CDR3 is TGTGCCAGCAGCCCAGCGGGGGGGTATGGCTACACCTTC. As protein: CASSPAGGYGYTF.

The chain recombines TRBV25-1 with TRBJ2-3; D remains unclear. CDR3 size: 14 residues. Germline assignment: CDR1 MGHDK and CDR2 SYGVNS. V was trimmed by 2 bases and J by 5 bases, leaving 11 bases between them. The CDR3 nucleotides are TGTGCCAGCAGTGAAGAGTGGCGAGGAGATACGCAGTATTTT. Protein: CASSEEWRGDTQYF. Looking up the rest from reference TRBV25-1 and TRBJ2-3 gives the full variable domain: EADIYQTPRYLVIGTGKKITLECSQTMGHDKMYWYQQDPGMELHLIHYSYGVNSTEKGDLSSESTVSRIRTEHFPLTLESARPSHTSQYLCASSEEWRGDTQYFGPGTRLTVL.

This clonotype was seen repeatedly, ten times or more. The CDR3 reads CGAAVGGQPQHF. The CDR3 region has the DNA TGTGGGGCCGCGGTGGGAGGTCAGCCCCAGCATTTT. V usage is TRBV6-6 and J usage is TRBJ1-5; D gene ambiguous. Per germline, CDR1 MNHNY and CDR2 SVGAGI (reference sequence). The CDR3 sequence is 12 residues long.

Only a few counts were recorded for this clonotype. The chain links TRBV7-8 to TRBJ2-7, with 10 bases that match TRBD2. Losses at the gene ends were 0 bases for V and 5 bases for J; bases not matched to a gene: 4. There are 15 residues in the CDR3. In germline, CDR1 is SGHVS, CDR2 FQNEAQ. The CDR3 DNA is TGTGCCAGCAGCTTAGCTCTAGCGGGGGTCCACGAGCAGTACTTC. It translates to CASSLALAGVHEQYF. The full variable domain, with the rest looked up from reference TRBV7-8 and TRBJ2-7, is GAGVSQSPRYKVAKRGQDVALRCDPISGHVSLFWYQQALGQGPEFLTYFQNEAQLDKSGLPSDRFFAERPEGSVSTLKIQRTQQEDSAVYLCASSLALAGVHEQYFGPGTRLTVT.

DNA for the CDR3: TGTGCCACCAGCAGGGGCAGGTTTTCCGAGCAGTACTTC. The encoded protein is CATSRGRFSEQYF. The chain employs TRBV15 and TRBJ2-7; no clear D gene. The CDR3 covers 13 residues. Germline V gives CDR1 LNHNV, CDR2 YYDKDF (reference sequence). V lost 3 bases and J 6 bases, leaving 12 bases between the germline ends.

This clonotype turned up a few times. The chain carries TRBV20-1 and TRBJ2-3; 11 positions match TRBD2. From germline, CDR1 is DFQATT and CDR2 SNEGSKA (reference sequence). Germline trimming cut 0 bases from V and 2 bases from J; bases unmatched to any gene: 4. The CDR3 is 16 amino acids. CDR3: CSARDLLAGDTDTQYF. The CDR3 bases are TGCAGTGCTAGAGATCTACTAGCGGGGGACACAGATACGCAGTATTTT.

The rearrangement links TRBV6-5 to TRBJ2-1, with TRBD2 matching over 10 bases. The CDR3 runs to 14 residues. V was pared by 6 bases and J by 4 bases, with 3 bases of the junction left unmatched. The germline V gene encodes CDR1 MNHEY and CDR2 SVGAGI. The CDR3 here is CASRTSGAYNEQFF. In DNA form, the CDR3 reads TGTGCCAGCAGAACTAGCGGGGCTTACAATGAGCAGTTCTTC.

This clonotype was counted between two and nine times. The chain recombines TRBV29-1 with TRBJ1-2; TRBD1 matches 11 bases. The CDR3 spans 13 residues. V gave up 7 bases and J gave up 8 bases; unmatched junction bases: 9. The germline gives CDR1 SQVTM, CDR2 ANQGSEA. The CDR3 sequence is CSGGQGAQGGYTF. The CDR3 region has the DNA TGCAGCGGTGGACAGGGGGCACAAGGAGGCTACACCTTC.

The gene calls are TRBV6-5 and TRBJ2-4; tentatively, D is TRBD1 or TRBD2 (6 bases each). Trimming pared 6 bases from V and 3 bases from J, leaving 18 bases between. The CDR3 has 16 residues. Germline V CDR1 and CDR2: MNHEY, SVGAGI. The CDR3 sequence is CASRSRGDGGKNIQYF. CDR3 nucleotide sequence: TGTGCCAGCAGAAGTAGGGGGGACGGTGGCAAAAACATTCAGTACTTC.

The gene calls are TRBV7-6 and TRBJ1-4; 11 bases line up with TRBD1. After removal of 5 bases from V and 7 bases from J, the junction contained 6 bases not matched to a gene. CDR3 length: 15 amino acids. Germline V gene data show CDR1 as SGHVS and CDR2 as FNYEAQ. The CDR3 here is CASSPWTGGPEKLFF. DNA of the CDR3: TGTGCCAGCAGCCCCTGGACAGGGGGCCCTGAAAAACTGTTTTTT.

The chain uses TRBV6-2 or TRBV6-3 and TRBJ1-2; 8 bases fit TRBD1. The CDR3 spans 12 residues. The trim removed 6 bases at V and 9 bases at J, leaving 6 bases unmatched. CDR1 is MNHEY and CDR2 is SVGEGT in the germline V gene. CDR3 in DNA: TGTGCCAGCAGCGACAGGGGCGTCAGCTACACCTTC. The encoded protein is CASSDRGVSYTF.

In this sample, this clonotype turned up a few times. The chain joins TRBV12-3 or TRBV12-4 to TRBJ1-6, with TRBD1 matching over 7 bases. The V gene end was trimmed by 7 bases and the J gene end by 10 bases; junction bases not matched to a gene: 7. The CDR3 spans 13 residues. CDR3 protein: CASTAQGWSPLHF. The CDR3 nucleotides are TGTGCCAGCACTGCACAGGGGTGGTCACCCCTCCACTTT.

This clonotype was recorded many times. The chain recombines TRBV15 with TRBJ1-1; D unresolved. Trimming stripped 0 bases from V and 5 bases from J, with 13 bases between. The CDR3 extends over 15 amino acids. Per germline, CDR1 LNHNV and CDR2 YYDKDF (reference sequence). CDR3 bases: TGTGCCACCAGCAGAGATTCGGATCACGGGACTGAAGCTTTCTTT. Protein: CATSRDSDHGTEAFF.

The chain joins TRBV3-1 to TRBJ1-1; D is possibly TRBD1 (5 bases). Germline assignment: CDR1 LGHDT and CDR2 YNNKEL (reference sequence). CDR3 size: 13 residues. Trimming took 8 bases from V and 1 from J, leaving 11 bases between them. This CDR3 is CASGSGRNTEAFF. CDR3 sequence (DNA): TGTGCCAGCGGATCAGGGCGGAACACTGAAGCTTTCTTT.

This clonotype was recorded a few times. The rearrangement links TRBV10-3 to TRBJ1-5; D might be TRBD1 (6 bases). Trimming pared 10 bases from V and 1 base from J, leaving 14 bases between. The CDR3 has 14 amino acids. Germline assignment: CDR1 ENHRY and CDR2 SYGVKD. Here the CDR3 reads CATDGGASNQPQHF. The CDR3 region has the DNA TGTGCCACCGACGGGGGGGCCAGCAATCAGCCCCAGCATTTT.

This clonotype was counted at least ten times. This CDR3 is CASSLQGRDYGYTF. In DNA, the CDR3 is TGCGCCAGCAGCTTGCAGGGTCGGGACTATGGCTACACCTTC. This rearrangement joins TRBV5-1 to TRBJ1-2; tentative D call: TRBD1 (5 bases). V was clipped by 1 base and J by 3 bases, with 10 bases between them. Germline CDR1 SGHRS, CDR2 YFSETQ. This CDR3 is 14 amino acids long.

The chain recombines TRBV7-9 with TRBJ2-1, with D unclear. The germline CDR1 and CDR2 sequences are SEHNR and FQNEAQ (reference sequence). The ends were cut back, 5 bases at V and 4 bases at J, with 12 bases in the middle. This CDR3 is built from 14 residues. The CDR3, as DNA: TGTGCCAGCAGCGAAAGGCCATTTTACAATGAGCAGTTCTTC. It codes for CASSERPFYNEQFF. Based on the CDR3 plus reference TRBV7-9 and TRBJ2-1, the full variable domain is DTGVSQNPRHKITKRGQNVTFRCDPISEHNRLYWYRQTLGQGPEFLTYFQNEAQLEKSRLLSDRFSAERPKGSFSTLEIQRTEQGDSAMYLCASSERPFYNEQFFGPGTRLTVL.